The clone carrying this TCR beta chain was seen a handful of times. Its antigen is not known. This sample was included in a study of identical twins. The V and J ends lost 4 bases and 6 bases, in that order; junction bases with no gene match: 13. This CDR3 contains 17 residues. Looked up from germline, CDR1 is SGHRS and CDR2 is YFSETQ. Study-wide points: Conclusions leaned on cross-sectional statistical analysis and did not track the same donors over time. Twin sharing of out-of-frame TCR alpha was underestimated by models in monozygotic pairs.

TCRdb reprocessed the 5' RACE reads via MiXCR and lists one record per CDR3 protein. The profile shows 350,000 to 600,000 distinct CDR3 sequences, 13% to 15% of them singletons. These data are also associated with another study on yellow fever vaccine responses in identical twins.

This sequence joins TRBV5-1 and TRBJ2-1, with 10 nucleotides matching TRBD2. The sequenced sample was CD4+ T cells sorted from blood. The sequence was obtained from a woman under 30 in good health. The CDR3 spells CASSRGPSGRAFNEQFF. The CDR3 DNA sequence: TGCGCCAGCAGCCGGGGGCCTAGCGGGAGAGCCTTCAATGAGCAGTTCTTC.